This TCR beta chain was captured by sequencing in a study of shared clonotypes between healthy human individuals. Donors were healthy HIV-negative adults without recent acute infections or vaccinations. Each PCR replicate from the sorted subsets contained 150 to 250 ng DNA, which is about 31,000 T cell genomes. Profiled with immunoSEQ multiplex PCR; TCRdb holds only in-frame clones, not every one. The sample consists of more than 2,000,000 clones, approximately 90% of them appearing once. The CDR3 totals 13 residues. The V end was cut by 4 bases, the J end by 7 bases, with 13 bases between. Germline-derived CDR1 and CDR2 are MNHEY and SMNVEV (reference sequence).

The TCR sequence derives from a man aged 18 to 35 in good health. The V and J genes are TRBV27 and TRBJ2-5; D may be TRBD1 (5 bases). Sequenced: naive CD4+ T cells sorted from blood. Subset noted: CD45RA+ positively selected. The CDR3 DNA reads as TGTGCCAGCAGTTGGGGCACTTGGGGGACCCAGTACTTC. It specifies CASSWGTWGTQYF.